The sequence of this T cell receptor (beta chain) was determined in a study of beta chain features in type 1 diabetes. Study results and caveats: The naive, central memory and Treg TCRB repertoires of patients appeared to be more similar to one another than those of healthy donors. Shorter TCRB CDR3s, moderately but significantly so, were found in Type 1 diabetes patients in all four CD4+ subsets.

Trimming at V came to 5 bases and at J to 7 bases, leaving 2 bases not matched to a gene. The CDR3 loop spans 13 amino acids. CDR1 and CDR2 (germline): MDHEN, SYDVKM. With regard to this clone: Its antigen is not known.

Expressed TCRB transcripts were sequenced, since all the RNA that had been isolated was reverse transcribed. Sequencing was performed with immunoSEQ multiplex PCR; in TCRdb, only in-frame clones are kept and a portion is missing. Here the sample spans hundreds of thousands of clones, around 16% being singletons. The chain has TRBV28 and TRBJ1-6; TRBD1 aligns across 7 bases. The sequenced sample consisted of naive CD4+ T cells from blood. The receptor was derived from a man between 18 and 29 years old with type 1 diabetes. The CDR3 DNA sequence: TGTGCCAGCAGTGACAGGGAGAATTCACCCCTCCACTTT. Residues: CASSDRENSPLHF.